This TCR beta chain was sequenced during a study of cytomegalovirus exposure and HLA in healthy donors. As for this clone: Antigen specificity is unknown. The identical CDR3 is also encoded by other nucleotide sequences in the sample.

Study conclusions and caveats: Analysis was carried out at a later point, and it linked a missense DCLRE1C variant to TCR beta V- and J-gene trimming. Later analysis suggested links between common viral pathogens and several top significant clusters. Productive status was seen about 90% or about 30% of the time for most TCR beta V segments in an earlier analysis. In a later analysis, HLA-C alleles had the fewest associated TCRs, DRB1 alleles the most.

The PCR contained 60 Vbeta and 13 Jbeta primers. Here immunoSEQ multiplex PCR was the method, and the copy in TCRdb shows in-frame clones only, minus some. Here the sample table reports roughly 120,000 clones. After removal of 4 bases from V and 3 bases from J, the junction contained 2 bases not matched to a gene. The germline gives CDR1 MDHEN, CDR2 SYDVKM. The length of the CDR3 is 13 residues. Sample: PBMCs. This TCR derives from a man aged 25-45 years in good health and CMV-seronegative. V is TRBV28 and J is TRBJ1-2; 7 bases match TRBD1. CDR3 region: CASSWDSHYGYTF. For the CDR3, the DNA is TGTGCCAGCAGTTGGGACAGCCACTATGGCTACACCTTC.